The next 2 T cell receptor beta chains were all read from a single sample in a study of vaccination effects on CD4 cells after COVID-19. No antigen has been assigned to these receptors. Having been cultured for ten to eleven days, the cells underwent CD4+ T cell isolation. The repertoire was sequenced with immunoSEQ multiplex PCR; TCRdb's copy has only in-frame clones and lacks some. The sample consists of about 66,000 clones, under 80% of them appearing once. The sample in question was CD4+ T cells from PBMCs cultured without peptide, obtained before COVID-19 vaccination. These receptor sequences come from a human donor who had a prior SARS-CoV-2 infection.

This chain connects TRBV24-1 to TRBJ2-3; TRBD2 matches 10 bases. Germline CDR1 reads KGHDR; CDR2 reads SFDVKD. The CDR3 has 15 amino acids. With 8 bases clipped from V and 4 bases from J, the junction kept 8 bases outside the gene matches. CDR3 sequence reads: CATMPSGRGPDTQYF. The CDR3 DNA reads TGTGCCACCATGCCTAGCGGGAGAGGGCCAGATACGCAGTATTTT.

V gene TRBV3-1 (or the pseudogene TRBV3-2) combines with J gene TRBJ2-3; 8 nucleotides match TRBD2. The V segment lost 5 bases and the J segment 1 base; nucleotides outside the gene matches: 2. Germline V gene lookup returns CDR1 LGHDT and CDR2 YNNKEL (reference sequence). This CDR3 has 14 amino acids. This CDR3 reads CASSLTSGTDTQYF. The CDR3 bases are TGTGCCAGCAGCTTGACTAGCGGCACAGATACGCAGTATTTT.